This T cell receptor beta chain is drawn from a study of long-term antiretroviral therapy in people with HIV. Version v3.0 of the immunoSEQ assay ran at survey level. Produced via immunoSEQ multiplex PCR; TCRdb's table is partial and in-frame only. Of approximately 15,000 clones in the sample, under 85% are singletons; the top ten hold 15%. As to this clone: Its antigen is currently unknown.

CDR3 length: 15 amino acids. Germline V gives CDR1 SSHAT, CDR2 FNYEAQ (reference sequence). The germline V and J ends were trimmed by 4 bases and 6 bases, with 15 bases remaining between them. Study-level results: Relative to transplant donor controls, diversity remained lower despite increasing after ART.

This clonotype originated in a man aged 30 to 45 with HIV. This specimen consisted of unsorted PBMCs, obtained 2.1 to 2.2 years before starting antiretroviral therapy. The genes are TRBV7-7 and TRBJ2-2, with D possibly matching TRBD2 (6 bases). The chain's CDR3 is CASSSKGGAPGELFF. CDR3 DNA sequence: TGTGCCAGCAGCTCCAAGGGCGGGGCGCCCGGGGAGCTGTTTTTT.